This T cell receptor (beta chain) was recorded in a study of cytomegalovirus exposure and HLA in healthy donors. The PCR was carried out with 60 Vbeta primers and 13 Jbeta primers. Libraries were prepared by immunoSEQ multiplex PCR; TCRdb keeps only in-frame clonotypes and omits some of them. The sample shows 90,000 to 150,000 clones, 75% to 80% of them seen only once. Study-wide findings and caveats: A prior analysis recorded that most TCR beta V segments were productive about 87% or about 30% of the time. Among TCR beta chains, those listed as cytomegalovirus-associated numbered some 170.

As to this clone: Its antigen is currently unknown.

There are 17 residues in the CDR3. The ends lost 5 bases at V and 6 bases at J; junction bases unmatched: 16. Germline V gene sequence: CDR1 SNHLY, CDR2 FYNNEI. The sequence derives from a woman aged 30 to 39 in good health and CMV-seropositive. Sequencing was performed on PBMCs. The rearrangement uses TRBV2 and TRBJ2-1; 7 bases align to TRBD1. In nucleotides, the CDR3 is TGTGCCAGCAGTCGCTCCACAGGGGCCCTCATCCCCAATGAGCAGTTCTTC. It specifies CASSRSTGALIPNEQFF.